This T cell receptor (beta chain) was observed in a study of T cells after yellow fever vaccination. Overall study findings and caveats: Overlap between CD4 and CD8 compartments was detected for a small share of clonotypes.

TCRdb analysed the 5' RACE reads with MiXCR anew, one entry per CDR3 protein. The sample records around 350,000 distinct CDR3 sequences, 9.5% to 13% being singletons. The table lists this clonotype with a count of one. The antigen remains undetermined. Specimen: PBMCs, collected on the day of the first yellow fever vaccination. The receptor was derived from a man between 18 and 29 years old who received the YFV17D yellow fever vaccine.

CDR3 bases: TGTACCTTCAGGGCTGTAGTAGGGGCCGGACCGAACACTGAAGCTTTCTTT. Amino acid sequence: CTFRAVVGAGPNTEAFF. The chain links TRBV2 to TRBJ1-1; possible D gene TRBD1, 5 bases. CDR1 and CDR2 (germline): SNHLY, FYNNEI. This CDR3 region has 17 residues.